These T cell receptor beta chains were read from a single sample in a study of cytomegalovirus exposure and HLA in healthy donors. Data came from immunoSEQ multiplex PCR; TCRdb stores just in-frame clones and leaves some out. The repertoire shows 53,000 or so clones; the top ten hold around an eighth. Sequencing was done on a sample of PBMCs. Receptor source: a man aged 18 to 30 in good health and CMV-seropositive. CDR3s include the opening cysteine and the closing phenylalanine or tryptophan. The D gene is left open where the match is weak. The size entry is marked missing in some rows and otherwise reads once, few, many or a size class.

v_call: TRBV19
clone_size: NA
d_call: NA
j_call: TRBJ2-2
cdr3_nt: TGTGCCACCCTCAGGGGCATGGGGGAGCTGTTTTTT
cdr3_aa: CATLRGMGELFF

v_call: TRBV28
clone_size: NA
d_call: NA
j_call: TRBJ2-7
cdr3_nt: TGTGCCAGCAGCCGGATTTGGGGGGCCTACGAGCAGTACTTC
cdr3_aa: CASSRIWGAYEQYF

v_call: TRBV7-9
clone_size: NA
d_call: NA
j_call: TRBJ1-3
cdr3_nt: TGTGCCAGCAGCGCAAGACTAGAAAAAGGGCTCTCTGGAAACACCATATATTTT
cdr3_aa: CASSARLEKGLSGNTIYF

v_call: TRBV15
clone_size: NA
d_call: TRBD1
j_call: TRBJ1-2
cdr3_nt: TGTGCCACCAGCAGAGATCCACAGGGGAATGGCTACACCTTC
cdr3_aa: CATSRDPQGNGYTF

v_call: TRBV5-1
clone_size: NA
d_call: TRBD2
j_call: TRBJ2-2
cdr3_nt: TGCGCCAGCAGGCTTAGCGGGGCGAACACCGGGGAGCTGTTTTTT
cdr3_aa: CASRLSGANTGELFF

v_call: TRBV6-5
clone_size: NA
d_call: NA
j_call: TRBJ2-1
cdr3_nt: TGTGCCAGCAGTTACCCCCGGGGCAATGAGCAGTTCTTC
cdr3_aa: CASSYPRGNEQFF

v_call: TRBV4-2
clone_size: NA
d_call: NA
j_call: TRBJ1-1
cdr3_nt: TGTGCCAGCAGCCAAGAGATGGGCAGTAACACTGAAGCTTTCTTT
cdr3_aa: CASSQEMGSNTEAFF

v_call: TRBV2
clone_size: NA
d_call: TRBD2
j_call: TRBJ2-7
cdr3_nt: TGTGCCAGCAGTCCTCTACTAGCGGTCCTCTACGAGCAGTACTTC
cdr3_aa: CASSPLLAVLYEQYF

v_call: TRBV7-3
clone_size: NA
d_call: TRBD1
j_call: TRBJ2-2
cdr3_nt: TGTGCCAGCAGCGAGGGACAGGGGCCCACCGGGGAGCTGTTTTTT
cdr3_aa: CASSEGQGPTGELFF

v_call: TRBV19
clone_size: NA
d_call: TRBD1
j_call: TRBJ2-2
cdr3_nt: TGTGCCAGTACGGGACAGGGGATGGCCGGGGAGCTGTTTTTT
cdr3_aa: CASTGQGMAGELFF

v_call: TRBV28
clone_size: NA
d_call: NA
j_call: TRBJ2-4
cdr3_nt: TGTGCCAGCTCGACATCCAGATTAGCCAAAAACATTCAGTACTTC
cdr3_aa: CASSTSRLAKNIQYF

v_call: TRBV14
clone_size: NA
d_call: NA
j_call: TRBJ1-6
cdr3_nt: TGTGCCAGCAGCCAAGGTCTAGTGGCACCCCTCCACTTT
cdr3_aa: CASSQGLVAPLHF

v_call: TRBV5-4
clone_size: NA
d_call: NA
j_call: TRBJ2-3
cdr3_nt: TGTGCCAGCAGCTTTCCGGGTGCAGATACGCAGTATTTT
cdr3_aa: CASSFPGADTQYF

v_call: TRBV6-5
clone_size: NA
d_call: TRBD1
j_call: TRBJ1-1
cdr3_nt: TGTGCCAGCAGCCTGGGACAGAAGATGACTGAAGCTTTCTTT
cdr3_aa: CASSLGQKMTEAFF

v_call: TRBV6-5
clone_size: NA
d_call: TRBD1
j_call: TRBJ2-5
cdr3_nt: TGTGCCAGCAGTTATATAGGGGGCTGGGAGACCCAGTACTTC
cdr3_aa: CASSYIGGWETQYF

v_call: TRBV5-6
clone_size: NA
d_call: NA
j_call: TRBJ2-5
cdr3_nt: TGTGCCAGCAGAGATCACCTACCCTACTGGTACTTC
cdr3_aa: CASRDHLPYWYF

v_call: TRBV4-2
clone_size: NA
d_call: NA
j_call: TRBJ2-2
cdr3_nt: TGTGCCAGCAGCCAAGTAGCACGAGGCACCGGGGAGCTGTTTTTT
cdr3_aa: CASSQVARGTGELFF

v_call: TRBV5-1
clone_size: NA
d_call: NA
j_call: TRBJ1-2
cdr3_nt: TGCGCCAGCAGCTTGGGGCAGGTCAAGGGGGGCTACACCTTC
cdr3_aa: CASSLGQVKGGYTF

v_call: TRBV28
clone_size: NA
d_call: NA
j_call: TRBJ1-2
cdr3_nt: TGTGCCAGCAGTCAAGGACAGCGGAACTATGGCTACACCTTC
cdr3_aa: CASSQGQRNYGYTF

v_call: TRBV19
clone_size: NA
d_call: NA
j_call: TRBJ2-4
cdr3_nt: TGTGCCAGTAGTCCAGGGTTAGCCATTCAGTACTTC
cdr3_aa: CASSPGLAIQYF

v_call: TRBV15
clone_size: NA
d_call: TRBD2
j_call: TRBJ2-7
cdr3_nt: TGTGCCACCAGCAGAGGGACTAGCGGCTACTACGAGCAGTACTTC
cdr3_aa: CATSRGTSGYYEQYF

v_call: TRBV11-2
clone_size: NA
d_call: TRBD1
j_call: TRBJ1-4
cdr3_nt: TGTGCCAGCAGCCCAACTGGCGGGGACAGGGGTGAAAAACTGTTTTTT
cdr3_aa: CASSPTGGDRGEKLFF

v_call: TRBV15
clone_size: NA
d_call: TRBD2
j_call: TRBJ2-3
cdr3_nt: TGTGCCACCAGCAAGACTAGCCCGCGCACAGATACGCAGTATTTT
cdr3_aa: CATSKTSPRTDTQYF

v_call: TRBV9
clone_size: NA
d_call: NA
j_call: TRBJ2-7
cdr3_nt: TGTGCCAGCAGCGCGCAGGGTCCGCCTACATACGAGCAGTACTTC
cdr3_aa: CASSAQGPPTYEQYF

v_call: TRBV5-5
clone_size: NA
d_call: NA
j_call: TRBJ1-2
cdr3_nt: TGTGCCAGCAGCCTCGGGGTCGGAGGAGCCTATGGCTACACCTTC
cdr3_aa: CASSLGVGGAYGYTF

v_call: TRBV2
clone_size: NA
d_call: NA
j_call: TRBJ1-2
cdr3_nt: TGTGCCAGCAGTGGGGTGCAGGCCAGCTACACCTTC
cdr3_aa: CASSGVQASYTF

v_call: TRBV19
clone_size: NA
d_call: NA
j_call: TRBJ1-2
cdr3_nt: TGTGCCAGTAGTAGACAGTCTTATTCTGGCTACACCTTC
cdr3_aa: CASSRQSYSGYTF

v_call: TRBV2
clone_size: NA
d_call: TRBD2
j_call: TRBJ2-3
cdr3_nt: TGTGCCAGCAGTGAGACTAGCGGATACACAGATACGCAGTATTTT
cdr3_aa: CASSETSGYTDTQYF

v_call: TRBV6-1
clone_size: NA
d_call: NA
j_call: TRBJ2-7
cdr3_nt: TGTGCCAGCAGTGCACGGGACAACTACGAGCAGTACTTC
cdr3_aa: CASSARDNYEQYF

v_call: TRBV28
clone_size: NA
d_call: TRBD2
j_call: TRBJ2-1
cdr3_nt: TGTGCCAGCAGGACCGGGGGGGCGGGGACCTACAATGAGCAGTTCTTC
cdr3_aa: CASRTGGAGTYNEQFF

v_call: TRBV28
clone_size: NA
d_call: TRBD1
j_call: TRBJ2-2
cdr3_nt: TGTGCCAGCAGTTTAAAGACAGGGGGCCTCGGGGAGCTGTTTTTT
cdr3_aa: CASSLKTGGLGELFF

v_call: TRBV30
clone_size: NA
d_call: NA
j_call: TRBJ2-7
cdr3_nt: TGTGCCTGGAGTGTACAGGCGCACAGTTCCTACGAGCAGTACTTC
cdr3_aa: CAWSVQAHSSYEQYF

v_call: TRBV5-4
clone_size: NA
d_call: TRBD2
j_call: TRBJ2-1
cdr3_nt: TGTGCCAGCAGCTTGGTTGGCGGGAGCGACAATGAGCAGTTCTTC
cdr3_aa: CASSLVGGSDNEQFF

v_call: TRBV5-5
clone_size: NA
d_call: NA
j_call: TRBJ2-3
cdr3_nt: TGTGCCAGCAGCTCGGGCACAGATACGCAGTATTTT
cdr3_aa: CASSSGTDTQYF

v_call: TRBV6-5
clone_size: NA
d_call: TRBD1
j_call: TRBJ1-5
cdr3_nt: TGTGCCAGCAGTTCGGGGGACAGTTATCAGCCCCAGCATTTT
cdr3_aa: CASSSGDSYQPQHF

v_call: TRBV2
clone_size: NA
d_call: NA
j_call: TRBJ2-2
cdr3_nt: TGTGCCAGCACAGGGGACACCGGGGAGCTGTTTTTT
cdr3_aa: CASTGDTGELFF

v_call: TRBV4-2
clone_size: NA
d_call: TRBD2
j_call: TRBJ2-7
cdr3_nt: TGTGCCAGCAGCCTCCGAGGTTCGGCGGGAGGGAGCTCCTACGAGCAGTACTTC
cdr3_aa: CASSLRGSAGGSSYEQYF

v_call: TRBV11-2
clone_size: medium-sized
d_call: NA
j_call: TRBJ2-7
cdr3_nt: TGTGCCAGCAGCCCAACGCTAGCCTACGAGCAGTACTTC
cdr3_aa: CASSPTLAYEQYF

v_call: TRBV5-1
clone_size: NA
d_call: NA
j_call: TRBJ1-2
cdr3_nt: TGCGCCAGCCAGGGAGGCACCTATGGCTACACCTTC
cdr3_aa: CASQGGTYGYTF

v_call: TRBV9
clone_size: NA
d_call: TRBD2
j_call: TRBJ2-7
cdr3_nt: TGTGCCAGCAGCGTAGGGGTTAGCGGGACCTACGAGCAGTACTTC
cdr3_aa: CASSVGVSGTYEQYF

v_call: TRBV5-1
clone_size: NA
d_call: TRBD1
j_call: TRBJ1-2
cdr3_nt: TGCGCCAGCAGCTTGGATGGACAGGGGGCTTATGGCTACACCTTC
cdr3_aa: CASSLDGQGAYGYTF

v_call: TRBV15
clone_size: NA
d_call: TRBD2
j_call: TRBJ2-7
cdr3_nt: TGTGCCACCAGCAGGCCCGGGGGGGGGCGATCCTACGAGCAGTACTTC
cdr3_aa: CATSRPGGGRSYEQYF

v_call: TRBV5-6
clone_size: NA
d_call: TRBD2
j_call: TRBJ2-1
cdr3_nt: TGTGCCAGCAGCTTGGAGACTAGCGGGACTAGTGAGCAGTTCTTC
cdr3_aa: CASSLETSGTSEQFF

v_call: TRBV6-4
clone_size: NA
d_call: NA
j_call: TRBJ2-1
cdr3_nt: TGTGCCAGCAGTGACGAGCGGAGAGGTGAGCAGTTCTTC
cdr3_aa: CASSDERRGEQFF

v_call: TRBV27
clone_size: NA
d_call: TRBD1
j_call: TRBJ2-1
cdr3_nt: TGTGCCAGCAGTTTACCCGACAGGGAAACTTCTCACAATGAGCAGTTCTTC
cdr3_aa: CASSLPDRETSHNEQFF

v_call: TRBV6-1
clone_size: NA
d_call: TRBD2
j_call: TRBJ2-1
cdr3_nt: TGTGCCAGCAGTGAAGCGCGACTAGCGGGAGGTAATGAGCAGTTCTTC
cdr3_aa: CASSEARLAGGNEQFF

v_call: TRBV18
clone_size: NA
d_call: NA
j_call: TRBJ1-1
cdr3_nt: TGTGCCAGCTCACGAGAGCTCGGAGGGCTGAACACTGAAGCTTTCTTT
cdr3_aa: CASSRELGGLNTEAFF

v_call: TRBV15
clone_size: NA
d_call: NA
j_call: TRBJ1-2
cdr3_nt: TGTGCCACCAGCAGAGAGCGGGTAGGCTACACCTTC
cdr3_aa: CATSRERVGYTF

v_call: TRBV30
clone_size: NA
d_call: NA
j_call: TRBJ2-1
cdr3_nt: TGTGCCTGGAGTGATGCTACAGCTAACAATGAGCAGTTCTTC
cdr3_aa: CAWSDATANNEQFF

v_call: TRBV5-6
clone_size: NA
d_call: NA
j_call: TRBJ2-7
cdr3_nt: TGTGCCAGCAGCCAAGGAAGGTCCGGGGTAAGCTCCTACGAGCAGTACTTC
cdr3_aa: CASSQGRSGVSSYEQYF

v_call: TRBV19
clone_size: NA
d_call: NA
j_call: TRBJ2-4
cdr3_nt: TGTGCCAGTAGTTCTGGGGGCGCGGGCAAAAACATTCAGTACTTC
cdr3_aa: CASSSGGAGKNIQYF

v_call: TRBV6-1
clone_size: NA
d_call: TRBD2
j_call: TRBJ2-7
cdr3_nt: TGTGCCAGCAGTGCCATCGGACTAGTGGGCGAGCAGTACTTC
cdr3_aa: CASSAIGLVGEQYF

v_call: TRBV19
clone_size: NA
d_call: TRBD1
j_call: TRBJ1-1
cdr3_nt: TGTGCCAGTAGTCCTTCTCCTCAATGGACAGGGAACACTGAAGCTTTCTTT
cdr3_aa: CASSPSPQWTGNTEAFF

v_call: TRBV6-5
clone_size: NA
d_call: TRBD1
j_call: TRBJ2-1
cdr3_nt: TGTGCCACCGCGACAGGGGAGGACAATGAGCAGTTCTTC
cdr3_aa: CATATGEDNEQFF

v_call: TRBV7-2
clone_size: NA
d_call: NA
j_call: TRBJ2-1
cdr3_nt: TGTGCCAGCAGTCCTCCAGGACTCAGCCTAAGCAATGAGCAGTTCTTC
cdr3_aa: CASSPPGLSLSNEQFF

v_call: TRBV10-1
clone_size: NA
d_call: TRBD2
j_call: TRBJ2-3
cdr3_nt: TGCGCCAGCAAGAGCGGGACCTGGGGAGATACGCAGTATTTT
cdr3_aa: CASKSGTWGDTQYF

v_call: TRBV5-1
clone_size: NA
d_call: TRBD1
j_call: TRBJ1-3
cdr3_nt: TGCGCCAGCACCCCGACCGGCACAGGGGGCTATCAAGGAAACACCATATATTTT
cdr3_aa: CASTPTGTGGYQGNTIYF